Listed here are 22 T cell receptor beta chains from one sample, sequenced in a study of cytomegalovirus exposure and HLA in healthy donors. With 60 Vbeta and 13 Jbeta primers, the PCR was carried out. Here immunoSEQ multiplex PCR was the method, and the copy in TCRdb shows in-frame clones only, minus some. This sample carries 210,000 or so clones, roughly 84% of them seen once, and the ten largest clones take 0.24%. Material: PBMCs. Receptors were obtained from a girl aged 2 to 9 in good health and CMV-seronegative.

The rearrangement uses TRBV5-1 and TRBJ2-1; TRBD1 agrees at 9 bases. The CDR3 runs 14 residues. The germline V gene encodes CDR1 SGHRS and CDR2 YFSETQ. The trim removed 0 bases at V and 10 bases at J, leaving 5 bases unmatched. CDR3 in amino acids: CASSLGDRVREQFF. The CDR3 nucleotides read TGCGCCAGCAGCTTGGGGGACAGGGTTCGGGAGCAGTTCTTC.

The rearrangement joins TRBV7-9 to TRBJ1-1; D gene ambiguous. The CDR3 length is 13 residues. CDR1 is SEHNR and CDR2 is FQNEAQ in the germline V gene (reference sequence). V lost 3 bases, J lost 6 bases, and 11 bases lay in between. CDR3 in DNA: TGTGCCAGCAGCTTCTCAGGTGGCGCTGAAGCTTTCTTT. Its protein is CASSFSGGAEAFF.

This clone appeared a few times. The chain joins TRBV6-1 to TRBJ1-1; 10 nucleotides line up with TRBD1. The CDR3 contains 16 residues. Germline CDR1 and CDR2: MNHNS and SASEGT. V was pared by 4 bases and J by 4 bases, with 9 bases of the junction left unmatched. DNA for the CDR3: TGTGCCAGCAGTGCTGACAGGGGGCGGAGGAGCACTGAAGCTTTCTTT. It encodes CASSADRGRRSTEAFF.

The chain links TRBV6-1 to TRBJ2-1, with D possibly being TRBD2 (5 bases). This CDR3 contains 15 residues. V was cut by 2 bases and J by 15 bases, with 23 bases left in between. CDR1 is MNHNS and CDR2 is SASEGT in the germline V gene. The CDR3 spells CASSEKFAGSAIMFF. In DNA form, the CDR3 reads TGTGCCAGCAGTGAAAAGTTCGCGGGTAGCGCGATCATGTTCTTC.

V usage is TRBV6-5 and J usage is TRBJ1-3; TRBD1 matches 8 bases. This CDR3 region has 14 residues. V gave up 6 bases and J gave up 5 bases; unmatched junction bases: 6. Germline CDR1 and CDR2: MNHEY and SVGAGI. The CDR3 here is CASSRGQGRNTIYF. In DNA, the CDR3 is TGTGCCAGCAGCCGTGGACAGGGTAGAAACACCATATATTTT.

CDR3 nucleotide sequence: TGTGCCAGCAGCTTAGTTTATCGGGAGACCCAGTACTTC. Its protein is CASSLVYRETQYF. The rearrangement links TRBV7-2 to TRBJ2-5; the D is unclear. This CDR3 has 13 amino acids. Trimming stripped 1 base from V and 5 bases from J, with 8 bases between. Looked up from germline, CDR1 is SGHTA and CDR2 is FQGNSA.

This clone appeared a single time. The rearrangement links TRBV7-9 to TRBJ2-5, with D hard to call. This CDR3 spans 13 amino acids. V gave up 3 bases and J gave up 4 bases, with 9 bases separating them. Germline V CDR1 and CDR2: SEHNR, FQNEAQ (reference sequence). CDR3 in amino acids: CASSFSSRETQYF. In nucleotides, the CDR3 is TGTGCCAGCAGCTTCTCCTCGCGAGAGACCCAGTACTTC.

The CDR3 DNA sequence: TGTGCCAGCAGCATGGGACTAGTCCCCGACACCGGGGAGCTGTTTTTT. Protein sequence: CASSMGLVPDTGELFF. J is TRBJ2-2 and V is TRBV5-6; 8 bases agree with TRBD2. Germline CDR1 and CDR2: SGHDT and YYEEEE. The CDR3 consists of 16 residues. V dropped 4 bases and J dropped 3; count of bases not matched to a gene: 8. Together with reference TRBV5-6 and TRBJ2-2, the CDR3 gives the full variable domain: DAGVTQSPTHLIKTRGQQVTLRCSPKSGHDTVSWYQQALGQGPQFIFQYYEEEERQRGNFPDRFSGHQFPNYSSELNVNALLLGDSALYLCASSMGLVPDTGELFFGEGSRLTVL.

This clone was detected once. J is TRBJ1-1 and V is TRBV10-3; the match to TRBD1 covers 9 bases. This CDR3 is built from 14 residues. The V gene end was trimmed by 8 bases and the J gene end by 5 bases; junction bases not matched to a gene: 9. Germline V gene lookup returns CDR1 ENHRY and CDR2 SYGVKD. The CDR3 coding sequence is TGTGCCATCGGGCCGGGACAGGGAGGGACTGAAGCTTTCTTT. This codes for CAIGPGQGGTEAFF.

The V call is TRBV2, the J call TRBJ2-7; the match to TRBD1 covers 7 bases. V was pared by 5 bases and J by 2 bases, with 12 bases of the junction left unmatched. The CDR3 is made up of 16 amino acids. Germline V lookup: CDR1 SNHLY, CDR2 FYNNEI. This CDR3 reads CASSRTGAGSTYEQYF. In nucleotides, the CDR3 is TGTGCCAGCAGTCGTACAGGGGCCGGGTCGACCTACGAGCAGTACTTC.

Concerning this clone itself: Other DNA sequences in the same sample also yield this CDR3. The J gene is TRBJ1-2, the V gene TRBV27; 9 bases match TRBD1. Germline CDR1 reads MNHEY; CDR2 reads SMNVEV (reference sequence). V was clipped by 0 bases and J by 8 bases; unmatched bases: 4. The CDR3 runs 14 residues. The CDR3 sequence: CASSLSTGGYGYTF. In DNA, the CDR3 is TGTGCCAGCAGTTTATCCACAGGGGGCTACGGCTACACCTTC.

The chain combines TRBV6-5 with TRBJ1-2; possible D gene TRBD1, 6 bases. Trimming took off 10 bases at V and 4 bases at J, with 16 bases between the two ends. The CDR3 is made up of 13 amino acids. In germline, CDR1 is MNHEY, CDR2 SVGAGI. Here the CDR3 DNA reads TGTGCCACCAGGGGCCGGCCTATCTATGGCTACACCTTC. Its translation is CATRGRPIYGYTF.

Written as DNA, the CDR3 is TGCGCCAGCAGAACTAGCGGAACGACCCGTACCGGGGAGCTGTTTTTT. Residues: CASRTSGTTRTGELFF. The chain has TRBV10-2 and TRBJ2-2; 8 bases agree with TRBD2. There are 16 residues in the CDR3. Unmatched junction bases numbered 11, after V lost 6 bases and J lost 5 bases. Per germline, CDR1 WSHSY and CDR2 SAAADI.

This rearrangement joins TRBV27 to TRBJ1-6; 9 nucleotides match TRBD1. CDR3 length: 19 residues. With V trimmed by 5 bases and J by 0 bases, 11 bases remained unmatched. Germline V gene lookup returns CDR1 MNHEY and CDR2 SMNVEV (reference sequence). The CDR3 nucleotides are TGTGCCAGCAGTCCCCCGAGGACAGGGGCGAGCTCCTATAATTCACCCCTCCACTTT. It encodes CASSPPRTGASSYNSPLHF.

This chain joins TRBV7-9 and TRBJ2-7; no clear D. The CDR3 runs 13 residues. Deletions cut 1 base from V and 9 bases from J, with 13 bases between. CDR1 is SEHNR, CDR2 FQNEAQ, per germline (reference sequence). The CDR3 DNA sequence: TGTGCCAGCAGCTTAGGAGCTAGTCAACTGCAGTACTTC. The encoded protein is CASSLGASQLQYF.

The chain joins TRBV5-1 to TRBJ1-4; 8 bases are shared with TRBD1. The CDR3 consists of 16 residues. Unmatched junction bases numbered 7, after V lost 4 bases and J lost 2 bases. The germline CDR1 and CDR2 sequences are SGHRS and YFSETQ. The CDR3 DNA reads TGCGCCAGCAGCACTCGACAGGGGCACACTAATGAAAAACTGTTTTTT. Translating it yields CASSTRQGHTNEKLFF.

The rearrangement uses TRBV6-1 and TRBJ2-7; 9 bases match TRBD2. V lost 2 bases to trimming and J lost 3 bases; unmatched junction nucleotides: 11. CDR1 is MNHNS and CDR2 is SASEGT in the germline V gene. CDR3 length equals 17 residues. CDR3 sequence (DNA): TGTGCCAGCAGTGAAAGGTCGTGGCTAGCGGGAAACTACGAGCAGTACTTC. It encodes CASSERSWLAGNYEQYF.

The chain joins TRBV11-2 to TRBJ2-1; D perhaps matches TRBD2 (5 bases). Between the trimmed V and J ends, which lost 4 bases and 7 bases, there was a span of 17 bases. The length of the CDR3 is 15 residues. Germline V gene data show CDR1 as SGHAT and CDR2 as FQNNGV. CDR3 DNA: TGTGCCAGCAGCTATGGGGTTCGGGGTTGGAATGAGCAGTTCTTC. It specifies CASSYGVRGWNEQFF.

The V and J genes are TRBV5-1 and TRBJ2-3; a possible D gene is TRBD1 (5 bases). The V gene lost 0 bases and the J gene lost 4 bases, with 9 bases spanning the gap. The CDR3 runs to 14 residues. CDR1 is SGHRS and CDR2 is YFSETQ in the germline V gene. CDR3 protein: CASSLGTIADTQYF. The CDR3 DNA reads as TGCGCCAGCAGCTTGGGGACAATCGCAGATACGCAGTATTTT.

This clone occurred once. Written as DNA, the CDR3 is TGTGCCAGCAGTGACAGGCCGGGCTACAATGAGCAGTTCTTC. Translated: CASSDRPGYNEQFF. The chain has TRBV6-4 and TRBJ2-1; no clear D. The germline V gene has CDR1 MRHNA and CDR2 SNTAGT. The CDR3 has 14 amino acids. Trimming took 2 bases from V and 3 from J, leaving 8 bases between them.

The chain combines TRBV29-1 with TRBJ1-1; D unresolved. In germline, CDR1 is SQVTM, CDR2 ANQGSEA. V was clipped by 8 bases and J by 4 bases, with 17 bases between them. There are 13 residues in the CDR3. The CDR3 spells CSSLKEASTEAFF. DNA for the CDR3: TGCAGCTCCCTAAAAGAGGCGAGCACTGAAGCTTTCTTT.

The sample holds a few counts of this clone. The J gene is TRBJ1-2, the V gene TRBV18; D not certain. The length of the CDR3 is 13 residues. Per germline, CDR1 KGHSH and CDR2 LQKENI. V gave up 5 bases and J gave up 6 bases, with 13 bases separating them. The CDR3 loop reads CASSSRVRNGYTF. CDR3 nucleotide sequence: TGTGCCAGCTCATCCCGGGTAAGGAATGGCTACACCTTC.